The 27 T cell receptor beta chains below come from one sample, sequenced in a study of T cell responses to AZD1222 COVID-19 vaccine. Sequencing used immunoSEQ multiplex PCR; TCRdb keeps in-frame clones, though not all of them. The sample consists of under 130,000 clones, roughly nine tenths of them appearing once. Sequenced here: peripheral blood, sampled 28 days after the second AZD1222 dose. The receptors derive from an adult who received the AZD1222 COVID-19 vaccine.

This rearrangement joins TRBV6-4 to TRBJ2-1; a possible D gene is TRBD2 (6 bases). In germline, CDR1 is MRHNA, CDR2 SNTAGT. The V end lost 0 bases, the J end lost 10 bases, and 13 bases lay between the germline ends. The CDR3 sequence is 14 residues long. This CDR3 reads CASSDSERATEQFF. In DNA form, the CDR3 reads TGTGCCAGCAGTGACTCAGAGCGGGCCACCGAGCAGTTCTTC.

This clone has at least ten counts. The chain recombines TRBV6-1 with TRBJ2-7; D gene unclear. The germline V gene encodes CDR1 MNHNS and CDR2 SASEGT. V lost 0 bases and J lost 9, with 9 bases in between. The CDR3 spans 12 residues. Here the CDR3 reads CASSEAGSVQYF. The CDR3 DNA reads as TGTGCCAGCAGTGAAGCCGGCAGTGTGCAGTACTTC.

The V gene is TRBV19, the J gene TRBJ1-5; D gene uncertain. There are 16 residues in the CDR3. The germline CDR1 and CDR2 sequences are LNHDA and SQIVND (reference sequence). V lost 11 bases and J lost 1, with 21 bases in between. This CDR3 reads CASSSANPPSNQPQHF. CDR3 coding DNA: TGTGCCTCCTCAAGCGCGAATCCCCCAAGCAATCAGCCCCAGCATTTT. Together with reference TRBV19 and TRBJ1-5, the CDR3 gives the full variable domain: DGGITQSPKYLFRKEGQNVTLSCEQNLNHDAMYWYRQDPGQGLRLIYYSQIVNDFQKGDIAEGYSVSREKKESFPLTVTSAQKNPTAFYLCASSSANPPSNQPQHFGDGTRLSIL.

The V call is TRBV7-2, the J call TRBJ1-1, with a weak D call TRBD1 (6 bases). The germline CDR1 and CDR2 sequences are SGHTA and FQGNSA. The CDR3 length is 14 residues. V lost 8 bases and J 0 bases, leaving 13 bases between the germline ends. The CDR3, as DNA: TGTGCCAGCGCCGCCGGACAGATGAACACTGAAGCTTTCTTT. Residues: CASAAGQMNTEAFF.

The DNA of the CDR3 is TGCAGCGTGGTTGACAGGGGAGGTGGCTACACCTTC. Its protein product is CSVVDRGGGYTF. This rearrangement joins TRBV29-1 to TRBJ1-2; 8 bases map to TRBD1. V trimming: 6 bases; J trimming: 7 bases; junction bases outside the gene matches: 7. The germline gives CDR1 SQVTM, CDR2 ANQGSEA. The CDR3 is 12 amino acids.

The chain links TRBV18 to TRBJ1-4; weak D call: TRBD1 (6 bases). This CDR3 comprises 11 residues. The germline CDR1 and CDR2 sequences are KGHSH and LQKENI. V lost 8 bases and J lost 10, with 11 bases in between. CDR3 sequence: CASPLGGKLFF. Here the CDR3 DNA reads TGTGCCAGCCCCCTAGGGGGAAAACTGTTTTTT.

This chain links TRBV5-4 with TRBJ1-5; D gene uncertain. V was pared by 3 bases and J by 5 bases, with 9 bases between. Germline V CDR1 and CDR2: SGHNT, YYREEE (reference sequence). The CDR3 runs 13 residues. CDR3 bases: TGTGCCAGCAGCTCTAACCGGGATCAGCCCCAGCATTTT. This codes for CASSSNRDQPQHF.

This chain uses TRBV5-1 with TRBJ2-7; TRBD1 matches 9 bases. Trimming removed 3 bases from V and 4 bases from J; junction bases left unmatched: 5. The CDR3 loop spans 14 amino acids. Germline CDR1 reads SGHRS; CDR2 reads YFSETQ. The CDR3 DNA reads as TGCGCCAGCAGCTGGGACAGGGAAATTTACGAGCAGTACTTC. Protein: CASSWDREIYEQYF.

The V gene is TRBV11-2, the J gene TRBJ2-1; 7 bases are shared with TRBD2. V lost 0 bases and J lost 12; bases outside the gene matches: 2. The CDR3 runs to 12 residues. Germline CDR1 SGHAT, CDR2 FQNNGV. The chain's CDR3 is CASSLDWGGQFF. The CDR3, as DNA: TGTGCCAGCAGCTTAGATTGGGGGGGGCAGTTCTTC.

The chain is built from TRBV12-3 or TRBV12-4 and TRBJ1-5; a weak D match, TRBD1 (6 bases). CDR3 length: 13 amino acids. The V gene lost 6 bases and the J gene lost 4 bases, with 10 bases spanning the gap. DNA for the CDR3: TGTGCCAGCAGGCGAACAGGGAATCAGCCCCAGCATTTT. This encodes CASRRTGNQPQHF.

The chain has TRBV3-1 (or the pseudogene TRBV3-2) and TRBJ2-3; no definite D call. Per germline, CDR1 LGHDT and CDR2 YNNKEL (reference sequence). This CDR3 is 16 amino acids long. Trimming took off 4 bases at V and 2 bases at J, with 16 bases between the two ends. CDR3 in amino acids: CASSPYPLSVTDTQYF. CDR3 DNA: TGTGCCAGCAGCCCCTACCCCTTGAGCGTCACAGATACGCAGTATTTT.

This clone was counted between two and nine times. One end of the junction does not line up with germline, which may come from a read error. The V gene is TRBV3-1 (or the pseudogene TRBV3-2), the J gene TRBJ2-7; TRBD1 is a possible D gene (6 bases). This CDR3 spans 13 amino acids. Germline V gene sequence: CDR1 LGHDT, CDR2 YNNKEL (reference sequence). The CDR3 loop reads CPSPIQGSYEQYF. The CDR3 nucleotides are TGTCCCAGCCCCATCCAGGGGTCCTACGAGCAGTACTTC.

The CDR3 DNA sequence: TGCGCCAGCAGCCAAAGCATCACTAGCGTAGGAGATACGCAGTATTTT. It yields the protein CASSQSITSVGDTQYF. V usage is TRBV4-3 and J usage is TRBJ2-3, with 7 bases lining up with TRBD2. The CDR3 sequence is 16 residues long. The trim removed 2 bases at V and 5 bases at J, leaving 10 bases unmatched. The germline gives CDR1 LGHNA, CDR2 YSLEER.

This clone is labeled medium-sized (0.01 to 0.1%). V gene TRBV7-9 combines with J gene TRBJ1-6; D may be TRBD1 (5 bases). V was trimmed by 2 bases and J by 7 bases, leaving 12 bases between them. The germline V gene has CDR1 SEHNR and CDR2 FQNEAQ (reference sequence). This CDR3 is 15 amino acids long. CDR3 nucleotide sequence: TGTGCCAGCAGCTTAACGGGGGTTCAGAATTCACCCCTCCACTTT. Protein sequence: CASSLTGVQNSPLHF.

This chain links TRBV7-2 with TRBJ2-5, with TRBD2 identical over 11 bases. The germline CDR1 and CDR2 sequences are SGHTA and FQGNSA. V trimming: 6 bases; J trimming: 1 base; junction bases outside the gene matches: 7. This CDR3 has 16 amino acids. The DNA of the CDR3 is TGTGCCAGCAGATCCGGACTAGCGGGTCTCCAAGAGACCCAGTACTTC. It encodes CASRSGLAGLQETQYF.

Here the CDR3 DNA reads TGTGCCAGCTCACCCGGGGAGAAATATGGCTACACCTTC. It specifies CASSPGEKYGYTF. The J gene is TRBJ1-2, the V gene TRBV18; D remains ambiguous. The CDR3 runs to 13 residues. CDR1 is KGHSH and CDR2 is LQKENI in the germline V gene. V was trimmed by 3 bases and J by 5 bases, leaving 10 bases between them.

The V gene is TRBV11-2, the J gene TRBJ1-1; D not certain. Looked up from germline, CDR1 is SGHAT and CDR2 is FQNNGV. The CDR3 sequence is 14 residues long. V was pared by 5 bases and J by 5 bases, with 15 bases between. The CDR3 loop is CASSRGRVRTEAFF. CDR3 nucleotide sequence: TGTGCCAGCAGCCGTGGGCGGGTGAGGACTGAAGCTTTCTTT.

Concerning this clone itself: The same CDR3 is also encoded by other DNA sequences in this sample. CDR3 in DNA: TGTGCCAGCAGCTTAGTTAGGGGTGAGACCCAGTACTTC. Protein: CASSLVRGETQYF. The chain carries TRBV7-9 and TRBJ2-5; the D gene is possibly TRBD1 (5 bases). This CDR3 spans 13 amino acids. V was trimmed by 1 base and J by 5 bases, leaving 8 bases between them. Per the germline V gene, CDR1 is SEHNR and CDR2 is FQNEAQ (reference sequence).

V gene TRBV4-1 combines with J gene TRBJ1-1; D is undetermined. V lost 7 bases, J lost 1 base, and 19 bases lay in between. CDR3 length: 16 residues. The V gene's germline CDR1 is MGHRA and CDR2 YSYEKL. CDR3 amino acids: CASNQVGRGRNTEAFF. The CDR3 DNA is TGCGCCAGCAACCAGGTAGGCCGGGGTAGGAACACTGAAGCTTTCTTT.

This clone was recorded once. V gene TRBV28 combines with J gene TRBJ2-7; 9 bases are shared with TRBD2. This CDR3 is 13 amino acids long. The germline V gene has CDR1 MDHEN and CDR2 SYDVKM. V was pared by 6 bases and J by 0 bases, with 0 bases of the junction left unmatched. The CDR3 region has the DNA TGTGCCAGCAGGCGGGAGGGCTCCTACGAGCAGTACTTC. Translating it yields CASRREGSYEQYF.

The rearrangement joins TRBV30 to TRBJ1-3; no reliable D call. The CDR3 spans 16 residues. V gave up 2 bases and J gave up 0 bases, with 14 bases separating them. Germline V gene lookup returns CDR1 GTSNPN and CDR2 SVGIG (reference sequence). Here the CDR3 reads CAWSTPTVGSGNTIYF. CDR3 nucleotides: TGTGCCTGGAGTACCCCGACGGTCGGCTCTGGAAACACCATATATTTT.

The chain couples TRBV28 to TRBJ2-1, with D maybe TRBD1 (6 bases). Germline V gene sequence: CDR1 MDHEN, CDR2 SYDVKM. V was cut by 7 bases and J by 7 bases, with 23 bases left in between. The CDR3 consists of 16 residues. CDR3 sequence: CASNERSGHLINEQFF. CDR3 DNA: TGTGCCAGCAACGAAAGGTCGGGACATCTTATTAATGAGCAGTTCTTC.

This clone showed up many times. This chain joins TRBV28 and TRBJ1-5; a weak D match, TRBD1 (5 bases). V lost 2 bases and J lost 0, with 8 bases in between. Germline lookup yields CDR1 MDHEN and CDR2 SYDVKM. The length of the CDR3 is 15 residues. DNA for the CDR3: TGTGCCAGCAGTTTAACAGGTTCTAGCAATCAGCCCCAGCATTTT. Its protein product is CASSLTGSSNQPQHF.

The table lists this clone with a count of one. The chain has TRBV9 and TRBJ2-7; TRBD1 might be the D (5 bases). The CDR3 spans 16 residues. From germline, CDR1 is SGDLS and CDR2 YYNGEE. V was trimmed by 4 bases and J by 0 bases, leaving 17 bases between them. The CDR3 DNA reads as TGTGCCAGCAGCAGACGTCCATCAGGGCCCTCCTACGAGCAGTACTTC. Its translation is CASSRRPSGPSYEQYF.

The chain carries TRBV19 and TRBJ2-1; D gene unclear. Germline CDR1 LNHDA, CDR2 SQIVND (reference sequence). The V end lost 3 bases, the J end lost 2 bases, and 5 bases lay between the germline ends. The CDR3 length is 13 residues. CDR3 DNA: TGTGCCAGTAGTATGGACCCCTACAATGAGCAGTTCTTC. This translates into CASSMDPYNEQFF.

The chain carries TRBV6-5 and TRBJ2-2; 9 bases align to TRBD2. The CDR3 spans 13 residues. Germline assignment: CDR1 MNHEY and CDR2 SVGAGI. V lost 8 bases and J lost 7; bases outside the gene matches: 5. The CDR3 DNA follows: TGTGCCAGCCTAGCGGGATATGGCGGGGAGCTGTTTTTT. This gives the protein CASLAGYGGELFF.

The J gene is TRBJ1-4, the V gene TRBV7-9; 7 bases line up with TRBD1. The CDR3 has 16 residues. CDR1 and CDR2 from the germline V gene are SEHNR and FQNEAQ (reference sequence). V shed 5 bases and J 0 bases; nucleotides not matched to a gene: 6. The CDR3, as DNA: TGTGCCAGCAGCCCTCGACAGGGTTCAACTAATGAAAAACTGTTTTTT. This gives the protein CASSPRQGSTNEKLFF.